This is a list of T cell receptor beta chains from one sample in a study of OX40 agonist ivuxolimab in advanced cancers. The protocol was immunoSEQ multiplex PCR, while the TCRdb copy is restricted to in-frame clones and leaves out a portion. The sample shows around 90,000 clones, roughly 90% of them seen only once. The material was CD4+ or CD8+ T cells sorted from blood, obtained in a trial of the OX40 agonist ivuxolimab. The receptors stem from an adult with an advanced solid tumor such as melanoma, head and neck, liver or kidney cancer. CDR3s include the opening cysteine and the closing phenylalanine or tryptophan. D genes are given only for firm matches. Expanded clones are given a class, and other clones once, few, many or no size at all.

15	TRBV28	.	TRBJ2-1	TRBD2	TGTGCCAGCAGTTTAGGCGGGAGCTCCTACAATGAGCAGTTCTTC	CASSLGGSSYNEQFF
16	TRBV4-3	.	TRBJ1-1	.	TGCGCCAGCAGCCAAGAGTTAGGGCAGCGAGGCACTGAAGCTTTCTTT	CASSQELGQRGTEAFF
16	TRBV7-2	.	TRBJ2-3	TRBD2	TGTGCCAGCAGCGGGGTAGCGGGAGTGCGCACAGATACGCAGTATTTT	CASSGVAGVRTDTQYF
15	TRBV6-6	.	TRBJ1-4	.	TGTGCCAGCAGTTACGGCCAGACGGCGGGTGAAAAACTGTTTTTT	CASSYGQTAGEKLFF
16	TRBV7-7	.	TRBJ2-5	TRBD2	TGTGCTAGCAGCTTACTCCTAGCGGGCCCTCAAGAGACCCAGTACTTC	CASSLLLAGPQETQYF
20	TRBV27	.	TRBJ2-4	TRBD1	TGTGCCAGCAGTTTATGGTCGACAGGGGCTATGCTGGGTCACAAAAACATTCAGTACTTC	CASSLWSTGAMLGHKNIQYF
17	TRBV7-2	once	TRBJ1-2	TRBD1	TGTGCCAGCAGCTTAGCCCCGGGACAGGCAACCAACTATGGCTACACCTTC	CASSLAPGQATNYGYTF
16	TRBV7-6	.	TRBJ1-2	.	TGTGCCAGCAGCTACCAGGCGGGGGGGGTTAACTATGGCTACACCTTC	CASSYQAGGVNYGYTF
15	TRBV7-2	.	TRBJ1-2	TRBD1	TGTGCCAGCAGCTCCGGGGACAGAATGAACTATGGCTACACCTTC	CASSSGDRMNYGYTF
14	TRBV2	.	TRBJ2-7	.	TGTGCCAGCATTCGGGGGGACATTAGCAACGAGCAGTACTTC	CASIRGDISNEQYF
14	TRBV19	.	TRBJ2-4	TRBD1	TGTGCCAGTAGGCGGACAGGGGGCGGTAACATTCAGTACTTC	CASRRTGGGNIQYF
16	TRBV4-1	.	TRBJ1-4	.	TGCGCCAGCAGCCAAGATCTAAGGGGGGCTAATGAAAAACTGTTTTTT	CASSQDLRGANEKLFF
12	TRBV28	.	TRBJ1-2	.	TGTGCCAGCAGTCCGGCCTCTTATGGCTACACCTTC	CASSPASYGYTF
16	TRBV2	.	TRBJ2-4	.	TGTGCCAGCAGTGAGGAAAAGGTTACAGCCAAAAACATTCAGTACTTC	CASSEEKVTAKNIQYF
16	TRBV28	.	TRBJ2-4	.	TGTGCCAGCAGTTTATTGGCCAGCTACAAGGAAAACATTCAGTACTTC	CASSLLASYKENIQYF
15	TRBV6-6	.	TRBJ1-2	TRBD1	TGTGCCAGCAGTACCCCCCTACAGGGGGCCTATGGCTACACCTTC	CASSTPLQGAYGYTF
15	TRBV5-1	once	TRBJ2-5	TRBD1	TGCGCCAGCAGCGTTCCGGGACAGGGGCAAGAGACCCAGTACTTC	CASSVPGQGQETQYF
15	TRBV2	once	TRBJ2-5	TRBD1	TGTGCCAGCTATGCAGGGGGATTACCAAGGGAGACCCAGTACTTC	CASYAGGLPRETQYF
17	TRBV21-1	once	TRBJ2-5	.	TGTGCCAGCAGCACCTTCCCGGGACAGGGAATTAAAGAGACCCAGTACTTC	CASSTFPGQGIKETQYF
14	TRBV5-4	.	TRBJ2-5	.	TGTGCCAGCAGCCGCGGACAAACACAAGAGACCCAGTACTTC	CASSRGQTQETQYF
13	TRBV5-1	.	TRBJ1-2	.	TGCGCCAGCAGCTTGAGTGGGCTCAGTGGCTACACCTTC	CASSLSGLSGYTF
15	TRBV28	.	TRBJ2-2	.	TGTGCCAGCAGTTCAACGGACAGAAGGGGCGGGGAGCTGTTTTTT	CASSSTDRRGGELFF
12	TRBV28	.	TRBJ2-1	.	TGTGCCAGCAGTTCACCATCGAGGGAGCAGTTCTTC	CASSSPSREQFF
15	TRBV5-6	.	TRBJ2-7	TRBD1	TGTGCCAGCAGCTCGGGACAGGGGGCGCCTCTCGAGCAGTACTTC	CASSSGQGAPLEQYF
15	TRBV18	.	TRBJ1-2	TRBD1	TGTGCCAGCTCACTCGAGAGACAGGGTCACTATGGCTACACCTTC	CASSLERQGHYGYTF
15	TRBV5-1	once	TRBJ2-7	TRBD2	TGCGCCAGCGGATTAAGGGAGGGATCCTCCTACGAGCAGTACTTC	CASGLREGSSYEQYF
14	TRBV5-1	.	TRBJ1-5	.	TGCGCCAGCAGCCCGGGACAAAGCAATCAGCCCCAGCATTTT	CASSPGQSNQPQHF
17	TRBV18	.	TRBJ2-3	TRBD2	TGTGCCAGCTCACCTTCTAGCGGGAGGGCTAGCACAGATACGCAGTATTTT	CASSPSSGRASTDTQYF
13	TRBV7-2	once	TRBJ2-3	.	TGTGCCAGCAGCTTAGGGAGGAAGGATACGCAGTATTTT	CASSLGRKDTQYF
14	TRBV30	.	TRBJ1-5	.	TGTGCCTTCCAATCCAATTCGTTTGGACAGCCCCAGCATTTT	CAFQSNSFGQPQHF
13	TRBV2	.	TRBJ2-7	TRBD1	TGTGCCAGCAGTCGCCGACAGGGGGGCGAGCAGTACTTC	CASSRRQGGEQYF
13	TRBV11-2	.	TRBJ2-7	.	TGTGCCAGCAGCCCCCAACAATTGGGGAGGCAGTACTTC	CASSPQQLGRQYF
13	TRBV30	.	TRBJ1-2	.	TGTGCCTGGAGTCCACAGAGTAACTATGGCTACACCTTC	CAWSPQSNYGYTF
18	TRBV4-2	.	TRBJ2-3	TRBD2	TGTGCCAGCAGCCAAGATCTGATAGCGGGAACTGGTACAGATACGCAGTATTTT	CASSQDLIAGTGTDTQYF
15	TRBV6-1	.	TRBJ2-5	TRBD1	TGTGCCAGCAGTGCCGGGACAGGGTGGGGGGAGACCCAGTACTTC	CASSAGTGWGETQYF
15	TRBV27	.	TRBJ2-7	.	TGTGCCAGCAGTTCGGTTGGTTCGGGTCTTAACGAGCAGTACTTC	CASSSVGSGLNEQYF
18	TRBV28	.	TRBJ2-7	TRBD1	TGTGCCAGCAGTTCACAAGGGACAGGGGCACCAAAATCCTACGAGCAGTACTTC	CASSSQGTGAPKSYEQYF
16	TRBV5-1	once	TRBJ2-1	TRBD2	TGCGCCAGCAGCTTTCTAGCGGGCACCTCCTACAATGAGCAGTTCTTC	CASSFLAGTSYNEQFF
12	TRBV5-1	.	TRBJ2-7	.	TGCGCCAGCAGCTTGGAGGGGTACGAGCAGTACTTC	CASSLEGYEQYF